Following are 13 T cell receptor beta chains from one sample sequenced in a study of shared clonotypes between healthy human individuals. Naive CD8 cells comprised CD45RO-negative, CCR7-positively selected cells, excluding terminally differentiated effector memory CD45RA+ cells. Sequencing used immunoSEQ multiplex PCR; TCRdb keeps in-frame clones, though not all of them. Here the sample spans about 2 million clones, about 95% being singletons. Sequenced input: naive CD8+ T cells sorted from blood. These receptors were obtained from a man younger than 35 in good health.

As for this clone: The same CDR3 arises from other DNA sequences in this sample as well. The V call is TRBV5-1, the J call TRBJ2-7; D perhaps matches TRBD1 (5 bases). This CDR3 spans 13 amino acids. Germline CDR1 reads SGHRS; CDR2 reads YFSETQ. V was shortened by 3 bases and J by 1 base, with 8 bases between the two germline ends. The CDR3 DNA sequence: TGCGCCAGCAGCTACCCAGGGTCCTACGAGCAGTACTTC. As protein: CASSYPGSYEQYF. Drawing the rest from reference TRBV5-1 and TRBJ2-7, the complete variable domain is KAGVTQTPRYLIKTRGQQVTLSCSPISGHRSVSWYQQTPGQGLQFLFEYFSETQRNKGNFPGRFSGRQFSNSRSEMNVSTLELGDSALYLCASSYPGSYEQYFGPGTRLTVT.

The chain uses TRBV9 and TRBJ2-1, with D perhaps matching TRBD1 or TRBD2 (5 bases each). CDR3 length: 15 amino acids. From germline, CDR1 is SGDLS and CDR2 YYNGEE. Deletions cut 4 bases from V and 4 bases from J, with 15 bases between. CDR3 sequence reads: CASSPHGDPYNEQFF. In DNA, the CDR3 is TGTGCCAGCAGCCCCCATGGGGACCCTTACAATGAGCAGTTCTTC. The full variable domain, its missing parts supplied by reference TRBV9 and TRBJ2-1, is DSGVTQTPKHLITATGQRVTLRCSPRSGDLSVYWYQQSLDQGLQFLIQYYNGEERAKGNILERFSAQQFPDLHSELNLSSLELGDSALYFCASSPHGDPYNEQFFGPGTRLTVL.

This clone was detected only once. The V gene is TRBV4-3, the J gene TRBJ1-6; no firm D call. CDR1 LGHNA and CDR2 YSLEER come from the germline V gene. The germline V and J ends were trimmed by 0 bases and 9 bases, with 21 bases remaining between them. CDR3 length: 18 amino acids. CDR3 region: CASSQDFTTQVSASPLHF. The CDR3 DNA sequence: TGCGCCAGCAGCCAAGATTTCACTACCCAGGTATCGGCTTCACCCCTCCACTTT.

DNA of the CDR3: TGTGCCAGCAGCTTCCTGGGCCTTAGCTCCTACGAGCAGTACTTC. Translating it yields CASSFLGLSSYEQYF. This chain connects TRBV5-6 to TRBJ2-7, with unresolved D. Germline V CDR1 and CDR2: SGHDT, YYEEEE. Trimming removed 2 bases from V and 0 bases from J, with 12 bases in between. There are 15 residues in the CDR3. The full variable domain, with the rest looked up from reference TRBV5-6 and TRBJ2-7, is DAGVTQSPTHLIKTRGQQVTLRCSPKSGHDTVSWYQQALGQGPQFIFQYYEEEERQRGNFPDRFSGHQFPNYSSELNVNALLLGDSALYLCASSFLGLSSYEQYFGPGTRLTVT.

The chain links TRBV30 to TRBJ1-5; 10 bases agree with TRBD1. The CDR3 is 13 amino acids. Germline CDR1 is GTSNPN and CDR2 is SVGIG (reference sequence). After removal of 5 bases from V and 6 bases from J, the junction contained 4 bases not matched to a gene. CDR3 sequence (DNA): TGTGCCTGGGGGACAGGGGCCCTTCAGCCCCAGCATTTT. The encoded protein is CAWGTGALQPQHF.

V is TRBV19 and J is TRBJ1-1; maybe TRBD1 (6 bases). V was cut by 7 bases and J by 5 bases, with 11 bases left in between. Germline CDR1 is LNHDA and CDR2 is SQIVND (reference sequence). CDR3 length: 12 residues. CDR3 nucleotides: TGTGCCAGTAAACAGGGATATACTGAAGCTTTCTTT. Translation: CASKQGYTEAFF.

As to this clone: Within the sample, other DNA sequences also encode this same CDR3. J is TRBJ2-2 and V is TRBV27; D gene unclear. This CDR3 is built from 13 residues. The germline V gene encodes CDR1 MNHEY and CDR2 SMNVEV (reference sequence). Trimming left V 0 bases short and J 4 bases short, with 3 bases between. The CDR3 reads CASSLSGTGELFF. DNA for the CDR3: TGTGCCAGCAGTTTATCGGGCACCGGGGAGCTGTTTTTT.

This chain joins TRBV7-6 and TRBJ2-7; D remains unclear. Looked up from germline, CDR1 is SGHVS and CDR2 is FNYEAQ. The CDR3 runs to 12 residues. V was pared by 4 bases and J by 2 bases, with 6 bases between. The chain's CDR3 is CASSSAPYEQYF. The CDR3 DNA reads TGTGCCAGCAGCTCGGCCCCCTACGAGCAGTACTTC. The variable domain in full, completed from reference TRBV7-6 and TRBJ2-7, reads GAGVSQSPRYKVTKRGQDVALRCDPISGHVSLYWYRQALGQGPEFLTYFNYEAQQDKSGLPNDRFSAERPEGSISTLTIQRTEQRDSAMYRCASSSAPYEQYFGPGTRLTVT.

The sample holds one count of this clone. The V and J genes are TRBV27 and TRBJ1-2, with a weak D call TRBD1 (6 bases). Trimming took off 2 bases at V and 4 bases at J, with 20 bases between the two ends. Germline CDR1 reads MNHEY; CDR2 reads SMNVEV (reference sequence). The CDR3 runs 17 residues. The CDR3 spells CASSLVGKTGLAYGYTF. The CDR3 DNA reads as TGTGCCAGCAGTTTAGTGGGGAAGACAGGACTCGCCTATGGCTACACCTTC.

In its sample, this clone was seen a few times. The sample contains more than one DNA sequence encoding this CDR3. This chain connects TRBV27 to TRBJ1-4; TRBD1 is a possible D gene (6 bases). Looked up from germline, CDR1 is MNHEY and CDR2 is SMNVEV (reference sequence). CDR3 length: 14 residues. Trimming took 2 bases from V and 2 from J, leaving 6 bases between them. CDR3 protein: CASSLTGTNEKLFF. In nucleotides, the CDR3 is TGTGCCAGCAGTTTAACAGGGACTAATGAAAAACTGTTTTTT.

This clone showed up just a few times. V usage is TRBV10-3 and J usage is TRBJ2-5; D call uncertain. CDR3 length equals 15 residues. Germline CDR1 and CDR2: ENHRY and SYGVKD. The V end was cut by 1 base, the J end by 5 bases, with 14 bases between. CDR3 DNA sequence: TGTGCCATCAGTGAGTTCAGACCCCAAGAGGAGACCCAGTACTTC. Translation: CAISEFRPQEETQYF.

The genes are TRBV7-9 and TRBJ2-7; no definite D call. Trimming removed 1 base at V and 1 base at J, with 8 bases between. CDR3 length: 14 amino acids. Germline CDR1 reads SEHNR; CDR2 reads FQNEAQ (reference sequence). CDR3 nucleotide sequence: TGTGCCAGCAGCTTAGTGGGCATATCCTACGAGCAGTACTTC. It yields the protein CASSLVGISYEQYF.

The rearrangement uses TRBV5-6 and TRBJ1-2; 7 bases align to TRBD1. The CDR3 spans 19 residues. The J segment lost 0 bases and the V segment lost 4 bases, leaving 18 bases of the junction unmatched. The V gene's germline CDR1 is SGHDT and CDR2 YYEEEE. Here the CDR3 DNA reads TGTGCCAGCAGCCTGGCAGAGGGGGCGCCTTCTGATACTAACTATGGCTACACCTTC. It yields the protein CASSLAEGAPSDTNYGYTF.